This T cell receptor beta chain comes out of a study of shared clonotypes between healthy human individuals. Study results and limitations: Researchers sampled only blood; tissue repertoires likely differ.

Naive CD8 cells comprised CD45RO-negative, CCR7-positively selected cells, excluding terminally differentiated effector memory CD45RA+ cells. All donors were Caucasian adults living in Nashville, Tennessee. Method: immunoSEQ multiplex PCR; TCRdb's copy keeps in-frame clones and lacks some. Of about 2.1 million clones in the sample, approximately 92% were seen once. V dropped 4 bases and J dropped 5 bases, with 15 bases sitting between them. The CDR3 loop spans 15 amino acids. Germline-derived CDR1 and CDR2 are SNHLY and FYNNEI. On this clone itself: Its antigen is undetermined.

This TCR was sampled from a man between 18 and 29 years old in good health. Some clones in this sample may be carry-over from other donors' samples. This sequence joins TRBV2 and TRBJ1-5; no definite D call. The specimen was naive CD8+ T cells from PBMCs. The CDR3 region is CASSGFTRGDQPQHF. In nucleotides, the CDR3 is TGTGCCAGCAGTGGTTTTACTCGGGGAGATCAGCCCCAGCATTTT.